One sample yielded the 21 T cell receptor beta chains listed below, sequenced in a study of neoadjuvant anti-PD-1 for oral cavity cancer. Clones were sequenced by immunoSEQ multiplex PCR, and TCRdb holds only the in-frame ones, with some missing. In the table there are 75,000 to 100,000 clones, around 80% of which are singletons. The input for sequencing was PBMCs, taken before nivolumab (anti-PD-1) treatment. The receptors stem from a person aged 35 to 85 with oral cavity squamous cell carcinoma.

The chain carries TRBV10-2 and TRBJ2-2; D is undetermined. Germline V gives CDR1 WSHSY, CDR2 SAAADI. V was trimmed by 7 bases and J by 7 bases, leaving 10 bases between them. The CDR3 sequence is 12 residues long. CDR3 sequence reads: CASNGWGGELFF. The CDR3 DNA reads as TGCGCCAGCAACGGGTGGGGCGGGGAGCTGTTTTTT.

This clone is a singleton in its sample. This CDR3 is CASSPPGSEGRAAEQFF. The CDR3 region has the DNA TGCGCCAGCAGCCCGCCCGGCTCTGAGGGGAGGGCCGCTGAGCAGTTCTTC. The rearrangement links TRBV5-1 to TRBJ2-1; 7 bases are a match to TRBD2. V was pared by 4 bases and J by 9 bases, with 19 bases of the junction left unmatched. CDR1 is SGHRS and CDR2 is YFSETQ in the germline V gene. The CDR3 is 17 amino acids.

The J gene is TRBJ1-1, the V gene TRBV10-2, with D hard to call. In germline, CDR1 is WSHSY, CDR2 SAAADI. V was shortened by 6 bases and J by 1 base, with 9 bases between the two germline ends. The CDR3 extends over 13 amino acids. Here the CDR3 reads CASSPTGNTEAFF. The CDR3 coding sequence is TGCGCCAGCAGCCCTACGGGGAACACTGAAGCTTTCTTT.

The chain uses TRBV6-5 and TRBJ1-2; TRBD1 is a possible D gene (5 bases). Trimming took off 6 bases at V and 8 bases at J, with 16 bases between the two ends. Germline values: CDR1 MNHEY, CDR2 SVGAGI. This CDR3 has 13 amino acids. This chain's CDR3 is CASSLGTLRGYTF. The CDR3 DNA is TGTGCCAGCAGCCTCGGGACCCTTCGGGGCTACACCTTC.

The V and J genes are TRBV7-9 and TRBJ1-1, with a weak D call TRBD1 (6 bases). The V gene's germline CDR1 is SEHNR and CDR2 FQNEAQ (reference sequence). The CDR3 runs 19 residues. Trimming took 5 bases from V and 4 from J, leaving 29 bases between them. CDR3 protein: CASSVHRLVQGPPSTEAFF. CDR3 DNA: TGTGCCAGCAGCGTACACAGATTGGTGCAGGGGCCCCCCAGCACTGAAGCTTTCTTT.

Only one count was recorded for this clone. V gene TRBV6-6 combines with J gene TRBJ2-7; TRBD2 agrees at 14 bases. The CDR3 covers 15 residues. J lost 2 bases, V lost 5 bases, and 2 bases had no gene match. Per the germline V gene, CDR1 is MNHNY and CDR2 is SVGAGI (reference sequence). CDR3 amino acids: CASSGLAGGAYEQYF. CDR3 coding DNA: TGTGCCAGCAGTGGACTAGCGGGAGGCGCCTACGAGCAGTACTTC.

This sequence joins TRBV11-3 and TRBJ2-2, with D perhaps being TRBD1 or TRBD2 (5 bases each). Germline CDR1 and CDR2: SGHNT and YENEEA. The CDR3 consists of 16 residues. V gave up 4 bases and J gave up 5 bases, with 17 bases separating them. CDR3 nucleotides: TGTGCCAGCAGCTGGGTCGGGGCAGGGAAAACCGGGGAGCTGTTTTTT. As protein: CASSWVGAGKTGELFF.

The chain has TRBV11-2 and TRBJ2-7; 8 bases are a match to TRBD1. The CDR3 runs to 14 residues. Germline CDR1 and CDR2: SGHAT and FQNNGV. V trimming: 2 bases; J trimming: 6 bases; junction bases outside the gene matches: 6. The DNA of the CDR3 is TGTGCCAGCAGCTTAAATCCAGGGGGCGGCGAGCAGTACTTC. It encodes CASSLNPGGGEQYF.

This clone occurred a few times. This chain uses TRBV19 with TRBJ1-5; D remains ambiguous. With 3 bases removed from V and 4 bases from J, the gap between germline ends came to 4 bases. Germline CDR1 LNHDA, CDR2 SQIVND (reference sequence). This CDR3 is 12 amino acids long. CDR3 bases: TGTGCCAGTAGTATCGTTAATCAGCCCCAGCATTTT. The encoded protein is CASSIVNQPQHF.

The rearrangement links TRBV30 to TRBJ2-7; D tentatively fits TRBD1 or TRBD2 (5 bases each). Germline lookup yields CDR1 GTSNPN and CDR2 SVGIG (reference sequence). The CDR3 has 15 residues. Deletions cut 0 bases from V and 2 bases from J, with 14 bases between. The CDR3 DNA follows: TGTGCCTGGAGTGTGGGACGGGGATCCCCCTACGAGCAGTACTTC. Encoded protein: CAWSVGRGSPYEQYF.

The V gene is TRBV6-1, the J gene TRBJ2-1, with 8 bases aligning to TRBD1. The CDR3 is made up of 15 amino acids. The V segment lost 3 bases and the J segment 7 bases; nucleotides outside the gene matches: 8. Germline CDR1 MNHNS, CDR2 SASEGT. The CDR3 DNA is TGTGCCAGCAGTGAGGGGGCAGGGGGCAGGAATGAGCAGTTCTTC. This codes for CASSEGAGGRNEQFF.

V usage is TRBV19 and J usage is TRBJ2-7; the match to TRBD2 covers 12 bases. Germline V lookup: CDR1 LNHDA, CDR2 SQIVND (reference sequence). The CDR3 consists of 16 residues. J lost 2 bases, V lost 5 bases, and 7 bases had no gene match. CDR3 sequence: CASSELLAGGPYEQYF. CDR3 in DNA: TGTGCCAGTAGTGAACTCCTAGCGGGAGGGCCCTACGAGCAGTACTTC.

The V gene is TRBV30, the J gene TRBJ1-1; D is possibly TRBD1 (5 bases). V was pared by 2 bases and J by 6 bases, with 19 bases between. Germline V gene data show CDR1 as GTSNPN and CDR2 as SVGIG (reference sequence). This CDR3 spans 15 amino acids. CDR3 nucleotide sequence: TGTGCCTGGAGTTCACGGGACCCCCCGGTCCCTGAAGCTTTCTTT. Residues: CAWSSRDPPVPEAFF.

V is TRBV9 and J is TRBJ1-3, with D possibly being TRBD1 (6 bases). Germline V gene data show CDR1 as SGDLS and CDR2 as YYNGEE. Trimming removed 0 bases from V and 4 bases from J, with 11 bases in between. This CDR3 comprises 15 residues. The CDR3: CASSVDGGQGNTIYF. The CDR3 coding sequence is TGTGCCAGCAGCGTAGACGGGGGCCAGGGAAACACCATATATTTT.

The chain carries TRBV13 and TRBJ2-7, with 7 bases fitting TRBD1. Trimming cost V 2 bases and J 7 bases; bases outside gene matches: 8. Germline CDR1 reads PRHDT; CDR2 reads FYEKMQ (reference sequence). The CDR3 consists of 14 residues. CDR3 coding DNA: TGTGCCAGCAGCTTAACCGACAGGGCGGGTGAGCAGTACTTC. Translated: CASSLTDRAGEQYF.

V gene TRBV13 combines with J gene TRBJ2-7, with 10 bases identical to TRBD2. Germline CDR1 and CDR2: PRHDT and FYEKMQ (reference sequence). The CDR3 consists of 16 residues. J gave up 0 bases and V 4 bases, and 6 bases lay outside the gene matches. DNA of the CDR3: TGTGCCAGCAGCTCCCTAGCGGGAGTGGACTCCTACGAGCAGTACTTC. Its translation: CASSSLAGVDSYEQYF.

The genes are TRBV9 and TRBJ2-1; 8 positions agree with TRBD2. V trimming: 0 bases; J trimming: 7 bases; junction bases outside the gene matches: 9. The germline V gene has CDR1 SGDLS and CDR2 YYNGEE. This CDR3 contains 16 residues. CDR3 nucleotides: TGTGCCAGCAGCGTAGAGGGGAGCGGGAGTCCAAATGAGCAGTTCTTC. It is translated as CASSVEGSGSPNEQFF.

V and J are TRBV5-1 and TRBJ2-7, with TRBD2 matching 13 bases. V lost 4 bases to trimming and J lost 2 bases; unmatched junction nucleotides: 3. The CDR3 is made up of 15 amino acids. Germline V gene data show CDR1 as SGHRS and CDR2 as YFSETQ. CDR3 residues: CASSTGTSGAYEQYF. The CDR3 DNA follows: TGCGCCAGCAGCACTGGGACTAGCGGGGCCTACGAGCAGTACTTC.

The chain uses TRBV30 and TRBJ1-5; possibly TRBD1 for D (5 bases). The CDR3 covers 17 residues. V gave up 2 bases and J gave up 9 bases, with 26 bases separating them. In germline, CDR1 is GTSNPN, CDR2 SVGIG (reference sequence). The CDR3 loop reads CAWSQGVIGDASRPQHF. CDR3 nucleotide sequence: TGTGCCTGGAGTCAGGGCGTCATCGGGGACGCAAGTCGGCCCCAGCATTTT.

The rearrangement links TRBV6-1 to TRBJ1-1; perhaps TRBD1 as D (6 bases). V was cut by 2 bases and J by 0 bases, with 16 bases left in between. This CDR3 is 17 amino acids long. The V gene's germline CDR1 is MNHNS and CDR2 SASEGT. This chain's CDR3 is CASSERRTVVMNTEAFF. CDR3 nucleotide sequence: TGTGCCAGCAGTGAAAGGAGGACAGTAGTCATGAACACTGAAGCTTTCTTT.

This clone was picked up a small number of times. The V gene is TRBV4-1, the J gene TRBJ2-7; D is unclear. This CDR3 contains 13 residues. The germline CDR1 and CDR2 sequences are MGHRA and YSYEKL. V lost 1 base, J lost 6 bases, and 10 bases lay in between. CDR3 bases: TGCGCCAGCAGCCAAGGACACTCAGGCGAGCAGTACTTC. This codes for CASSQGHSGEQYF.